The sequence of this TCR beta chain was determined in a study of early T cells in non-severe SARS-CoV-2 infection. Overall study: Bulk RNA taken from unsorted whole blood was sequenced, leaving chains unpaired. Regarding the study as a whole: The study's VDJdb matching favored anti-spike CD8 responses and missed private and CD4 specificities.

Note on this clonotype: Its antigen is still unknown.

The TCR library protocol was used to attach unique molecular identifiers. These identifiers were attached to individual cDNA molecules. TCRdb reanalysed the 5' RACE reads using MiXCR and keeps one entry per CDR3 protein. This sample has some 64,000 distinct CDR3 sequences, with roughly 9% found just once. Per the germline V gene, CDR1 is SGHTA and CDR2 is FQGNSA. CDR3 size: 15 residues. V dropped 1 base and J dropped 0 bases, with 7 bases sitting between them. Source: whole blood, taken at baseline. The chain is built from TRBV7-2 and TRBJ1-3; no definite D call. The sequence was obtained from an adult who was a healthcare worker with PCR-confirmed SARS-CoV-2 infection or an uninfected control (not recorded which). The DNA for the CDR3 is TGTGCCAGCAGCTTAGACATGAACTCTGGAAACACCATATATTTT. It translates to CASSLDMNSGNTIYF.